Listed here are 23 T cell receptor beta chains from one sample, sequenced in a study of CD8+ T cells in alopecia areata. Following extraction, RNA underwent reverse transcription to cDNA, which served as the sequencing template. Sequencing used immunoSEQ multiplex PCR; TCRdb keeps in-frame clones, though not all of them. The sample lists 200,000 to 250,000 clones, approximately 52% occurring once. This material consisted of CD4+ T cells sorted from blood, taken at week 0. These receptors came from a human donor with alopecia areata.

The sample holds a few counts of this clone. The V call is TRBV7-2, the J call TRBJ2-3; a weak D match, TRBD1 (5 bases). The germline V gene has CDR1 SGHTA and CDR2 FQGNSA. The CDR3 sequence is 13 residues long. Trimming pared 5 bases from V and 9 bases from J, leaving 15 bases between. The CDR3 nucleotides are TGTGCCAGCAGCCCGCAGGGTCGGGCGACGCAGTATTTT. It yields the protein CASSPQGRATQYF.

The rearrangement joins TRBV30 to TRBJ2-1; 9 nucleotides line up with TRBD1. The junction had 4 bases not matched to a gene; V was cut back by 1 base and J by 6 bases. Germline V lookup: CDR1 GTSNPN, CDR2 SVGIG (reference sequence). CDR3 length equals 14 residues. CDR3 in amino acids: CAWSGQGVSNEQFF. CDR3 bases: TGTGCCTGGAGTGGACAGGGGGTCAGCAATGAGCAGTTCTTC.

The J gene is TRBJ2-5, the V gene TRBV7-3; TRBD2 agrees at 7 bases. V gave up 1 base and J gave up 4 bases; unmatched junction bases: 6. This CDR3 comprises 15 residues. CDR1 is SGHTA and CDR2 is FQGTGA in the germline V gene. CDR3 sequence reads: CASSLSGRGSETQYF. The DNA for the CDR3 is TGTGCCAGCAGCTTAAGCGGGAGAGGATCAGAGACCCAGTACTTC.

In its sample, this clone was seen many times. V and J are TRBV11-2 and TRBJ2-7, with TRBD2 matching over 11 bases. The CDR3 covers 16 residues. Germline V gene sequence: CDR1 SGHAT, CDR2 FQNNGV. The V segment lost 1 base and the J segment 4 bases; nucleotides outside the gene matches: 6. The CDR3 reads CASSLASGTSGYEQYF. In nucleotides, the CDR3 is TGTGCCAGCAGCTTAGCGTCAGGGACTAGCGGATACGAGCAGTACTTC.

The gene calls are TRBV5-1 and TRBJ2-3, with D unresolved. The CDR3 has 13 amino acids. The germline V gene encodes CDR1 SGHRS and CDR2 YFSETQ. With 1 base removed from V and 4 bases from J, the gap between germline ends came to 7 bases. CDR3 nucleotides: TGCGCCAGCAGCTTGAACAGCCCAGATACGCAGTATTTT. This sequence encodes CASSLNSPDTQYF.

This clone appeared a few times. The chain recombines TRBV21-1 with TRBJ2-7; TRBD2 is taken as the D call from the table, unchecked against the DNA. TRBV21-1 is a known pseudogene. This CDR3 has 10 amino acids. This CDR3 reads CASSTDEQYF. The CDR3, as DNA: TGTGCCAGCAGCACCGACGAGCAGTACTTC.

This chain connects TRBV6-1 to TRBJ2-7, with TRBD2 identical over 11 bases. V lost 6 bases and J lost 4; bases outside the gene matches: 8. The germline gives CDR1 MNHNS, CDR2 SASEGT. This CDR3 region has 15 residues. The CDR3 reads CASSKTSGTRYEQYF. The CDR3 nucleotides read TGTGCCAGCAGCAAGACTAGCGGGACTCGGTACGAGCAGTACTTC.

This chain joins TRBV2 and TRBJ2-5; D is undetermined. Germline CDR1 is SNHLY and CDR2 is FYNNEI. This CDR3 is 11 amino acids long. The V and J ends lost 8 bases and 5 bases respectively, with 9 bases between them. The CDR3 bases are TGTGCCAGCGGTCAGGCGGAGACCCAGTACTTC. Its translation is CASGQAETQYF.

This clone was counted only a few times. V and J are TRBV5-4 and TRBJ2-1, with a weak D call TRBD2 (6 bases). Between the trimmed V and J ends, which lost 2 bases and 7 bases, there was a span of 7 bases. Germline CDR1 reads SGHNT; CDR2 reads YYREEE (reference sequence). CDR3 length: 12 amino acids. The CDR3 sequence is CASSFRENEQFF. CDR3 coding DNA: TGTGCCAGCAGCTTCCGGGAGAATGAGCAGTTCTTC.

The chain employs TRBV11-2 and TRBJ2-7; possibly TRBD2 for D (6 bases). This CDR3 is 15 amino acids long. Germline V lookup: CDR1 SGHAT, CDR2 FQNNGV. The V end was cut by 3 bases, the J end by 3 bases, with 15 bases between. The CDR3 spells CASSLNGAGLYEQYF. Written as DNA, the CDR3 is TGTGCCAGCAGCTTGAACGGCGCGGGACTCTACGAGCAGTACTTC.

The rearrangement links TRBV29-1 to TRBJ2-1; 12 nucleotides line up with TRBD2. V lost 6 bases to trimming and J lost 10 bases; unmatched junction nucleotides: 7. CDR1 SQVTM and CDR2 ANQGSEA come from the germline V gene. This CDR3 has 13 residues. The CDR3 protein is CSVGTSGWGEQFF. As DNA, the CDR3 is TGCAGCGTCGGGACTAGCGGGTGGGGGGAGCAGTTCTTC.

V is TRBV2 and J is TRBJ1-2; D remains unclear. This CDR3 is built from 15 residues. Germline CDR1 SNHLY, CDR2 FYNNEI. The V end was cut by 7 bases, the J end by 5 bases, with 20 bases between. CDR3 in amino acids: CASTGRAVGVYGYTF. CDR3 sequence (DNA): TGTGCCAGCACTGGAAGGGCGGTCGGAGTTTATGGCTACACCTTC.

The chain has TRBV7-2 and TRBJ1-4; no reliable D call. This CDR3 is 15 amino acids long. Trimming left V 0 bases short and J 3 bases short, with 8 bases between. Germline assignment: CDR1 SGHTA and CDR2 FQGNSA. The CDR3 region is CASSLAGMPNEKLFF. DNA for the CDR3: TGTGCCAGCAGCTTAGCTGGGATGCCTAATGAAAAACTGTTTTTT.

The V and J genes are TRBV9 and TRBJ2-3; 7 bases match TRBD1. Trimming cost V 1 base and J 4 bases; bases outside gene matches: 6. Germline CDR1 SGDLS, CDR2 YYNGEE. There are 15 residues in the CDR3. CDR3 nucleotides: TGTGCCAGCAGCGTACAGGACAGGATCCCAGATACGCAGTATTTT. This gives the protein CASSVQDRIPDTQYF. Full variable domain (missing parts from reference TRBV9 and TRBJ2-3): DSGVTQTPKHLITATGQRVTLRCSPRSGDLSVYWYQQSLDQGLQFLIQYYNGEERAKGNILERFSAQQFPDLHSELNLSSLELGDSALYFCASSVQDRIPDTQYFGPGTRLTVL.

In this sample, this clone turned up a few times. The V call is TRBV2, the J call TRBJ1-1; no clear D. Trimming cost V 5 bases and J 1 base, with 8 bases left between them. The CDR3 contains 13 residues. The germline CDR1 and CDR2 sequences are SNHLY and FYNNEI. The CDR3 protein is CASSQTSNTEAFF. The CDR3 coding sequence is TGTGCCAGCAGTCAGACCTCGAACACTGAAGCTTTCTTT.

Only a few counts were recorded for this clone. The chain employs TRBV29-1 and TRBJ2-7; weak D call: TRBD1 (5 bases). Trimming pared 4 bases from V and 5 bases from J, leaving 12 bases between. The germline gives CDR1 SQVTM, CDR2 ANQGSEA. This CDR3 contains 12 residues. CDR3 nucleotides: TGCAGCGTTGTCCCAGGGTTGGACGAGCAGTACTTC. This translates into CSVVPGLDEQYF.

The gene calls are TRBV5-4 and TRBJ1-6; D gene ambiguous. The CDR3 runs to 13 residues. Per the germline V gene, CDR1 is SGHNT and CDR2 is YYREEE (reference sequence). Trimming cost V 4 bases and J 13 bases, with 15 bases left between them. CDR3 nucleotides: TGTGCCAGCAGCCGTTCAGAGGTTGGCCCCCTCCACTTT. It yields the protein CASSRSEVGPLHF.

The gene calls are TRBV29-1 and TRBJ2-3; 7 nucleotides match TRBD1. Germline V gene sequence: CDR1 SQVTM, CDR2 ANQGSEA. The CDR3 totals 15 residues. J was trimmed by 6 bases and V by 4 bases; bases with no gene match: 13. CDR3 loop: CSVAGQKGITDTQYF. CDR3 DNA sequence: TGCAGCGTTGCGGGACAGAAGGGTATAACGGATACGCAGTATTTT.

The chain links TRBV12-5 to TRBJ2-1; 9 nucleotides line up with TRBD1. Germline V gene lookup returns CDR1 LGHNT and CDR2 FRNRAP. J lost 6 bases, V lost 5 bases, and 5 bases had no gene match. The CDR3 extends over 14 amino acids. In DNA, the CDR3 is TGTGCTAGTGGTGGGGACAGGGCGGGCAATGAGCAGTTCTTC. Protein sequence: CASGGDRAGNEQFF.

J is TRBJ1-5 and V is TRBV6-1; 8 positions agree with TRBD1. The CDR3 extends over 14 amino acids. Per germline, CDR1 MNHNS and CDR2 SASEGT. V lost 6 bases, J lost 3 bases, and 4 bases stayed unmatched. The CDR3 DNA follows: TGTGCCAGCAGCGGACAGGGCGCCAATCAGCCCCAGCATTTT. Translated: CASSGQGANQPQHF.

Here the CDR3 DNA reads TGTGCCAGCAGCTCGGGACTTCTCACAGATACGCAGTATTTT. This sequence encodes CASSSGLLTDTQYF. This sequence joins TRBV7-8 and TRBJ2-3; a possible D gene is TRBD2 (6 bases). Germline V gives CDR1 SGHVS, CDR2 FQNEAQ. The V end lost 4 bases, the J end lost 2 bases, and 10 bases lay between the germline ends. The CDR3 sequence is 14 residues long.

There are a few counts of this clone. The V gene is TRBV5-1, the J gene TRBJ2-2; D is unclear. The CDR3 extends over 16 amino acids. Germline lookup yields CDR1 SGHRS and CDR2 YFSETQ. Trimming left V 1 base short and J 3 bases short, with 13 bases between. The CDR3 protein is CASSLTVSAYTGELFF. The CDR3 bases are TGCGCCAGCAGCTTGACGGTCTCCGCTTACACCGGGGAGCTGTTTTTT. The full variable domain, its missing parts supplied by reference TRBV5-1 and TRBJ2-2, is KAGVTQTPRYLIKTRGQQVTLSCSPISGHRSVSWYQQTPGQGLQFLFEYFSETQRNKGNFPGRFSGRQFSNSRSEMNVSTLELGDSALYLCASSLTVSAYTGELFFGEGSRLTVL.

This clone has more than one count but fewer than ten. J is TRBJ2-7 and V is TRBV29-1, with 11 bases that match TRBD2. J lost 3 bases, V lost 3 bases, and 7 bases had no gene match. In germline, CDR1 is SQVTM, CDR2 ANQGSEA. This CDR3 region has 15 residues. CDR3 coding DNA: TGCAGCGTTGATTCGGGGACTAGCGGTTTCTACGAGCAGTACTTC. This translates into CSVDSGTSGFYEQYF.